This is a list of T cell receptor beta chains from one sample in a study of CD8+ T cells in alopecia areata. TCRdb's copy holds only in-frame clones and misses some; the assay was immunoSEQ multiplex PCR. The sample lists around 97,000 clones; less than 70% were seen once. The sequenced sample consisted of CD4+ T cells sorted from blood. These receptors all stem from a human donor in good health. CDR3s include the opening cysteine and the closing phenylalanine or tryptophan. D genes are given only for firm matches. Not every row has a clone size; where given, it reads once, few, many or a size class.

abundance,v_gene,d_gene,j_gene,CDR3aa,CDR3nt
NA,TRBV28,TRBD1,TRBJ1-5,CASSSGTGQPSQHF,TGTGCCAGCAGTAGCGGGACAGGCCAGCCGTCCCAGCATTTT
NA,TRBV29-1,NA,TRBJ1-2,CSVEGRGRNYGYTF,TGCAGCGTTGAGGGCAGGGGCCGTAACTATGGCTACACCTTC
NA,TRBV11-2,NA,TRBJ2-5,CASSSIGHPKETQYF,TGTGCCAGCAGCTCAATAGGACATCCAAAGGAGACCCAGTACTTC
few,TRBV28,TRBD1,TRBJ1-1,CASSSSGTGFKNTEAFF,TGTGCCAGCAGTTCCTCCGGGACAGGCTTTAAGAACACTGAAGCTTTCTTT
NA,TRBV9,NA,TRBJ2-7,CASSAAGRRGEQYF,TGTGCCAGCAGCGCCGCTGGGCGGAGGGGCGAGCAGTACTTC
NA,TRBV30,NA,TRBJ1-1,CAWWGRAANTEAFF,TGTGCCTGGTGGGGGCGGGCAGCGAACACTGAAGCTTTCTTT
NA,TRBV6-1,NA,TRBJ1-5,CASSGGYGNQPQHF,TGTGCCAGCAGCGGGGGTTACGGCAATCAGCCCCAGCATTTT
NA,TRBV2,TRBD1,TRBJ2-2,CASSMGQRITGELFF,TGTGCCAGCAGCATGGGACAGAGGATCACCGGGGAGCTGTTTTTT
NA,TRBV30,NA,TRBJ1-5,CAWSGGESQPQHF,TGTGCCTGGAGTGGGGGGGAATCCCAGCCCCAGCATTTT
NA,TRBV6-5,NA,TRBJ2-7,CASSRVGTGEQYF,TGTGCCAGCAGTCGGGTGGGAACGGGGGAGCAGTACTTC
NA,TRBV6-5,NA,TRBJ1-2,CASSSAPPYGYTF,TGTGCCAGCAGTTCAGCCCCCCCCTATGGCTACACCTTC
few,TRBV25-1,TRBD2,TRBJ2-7,CASRSSGGAEQYF,TGTGCCAGCAGGTCTAGCGGGGGGGCGGAGCAGTACTTC
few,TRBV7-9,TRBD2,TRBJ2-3,CASSSGLAGIDTQYF,TGTGCCAGCAGCTCGGGACTAGCGGGGATAGATACGCAGTATTTT
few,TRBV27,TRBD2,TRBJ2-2,CASSFLPAVSGDTGELFF,TGTGCCAGCAGTTTCCTCCCCGCGGTAAGCGGGGACACCGGGGAGCTGTTTTTT
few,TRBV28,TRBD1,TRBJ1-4,CASSLEGAGNEKLFF,TGTGCCAGCAGTCTTGAGGGGGCTGGGAATGAAAAACTGTTTTTT
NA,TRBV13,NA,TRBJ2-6,CASSLMSGANVLTF,TGTGCCAGCAGCCTTATGTCTGGGGCCAACGTCCTGACTTTC
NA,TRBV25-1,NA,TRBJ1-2,CASSELYGYTF,TGTGCCAGCAGTGAACTCTATGGCTACACCTTC
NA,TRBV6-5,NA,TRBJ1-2,CASKRTGIYGYTF,TGTGCCAGCAAGCGGACGGGGATCTATGGCTACACCTTC
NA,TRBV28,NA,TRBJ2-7,CASTNGAHREPYEQYF,TGTGCCAGCACTAATGGGGCCCACAGGGAACCCTACGAGCAGTACTTC
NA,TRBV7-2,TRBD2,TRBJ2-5,CASSLSSGGAQETQYF,TGTGCCAGCAGCCTCTCTAGCGGGGGGGCTCAAGAGACCCAGTACTTC
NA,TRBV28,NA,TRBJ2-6,CASSLIPAGANVLTF,TGTGCCAGCAGTTTAATCCCCGCTGGGGCCAACGTCCTGACTTTC
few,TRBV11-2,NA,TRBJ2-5,CASSLGGKETQYF,TGTGCCAGCAGCTTAGGCGGAAAAGAGACCCAGTACTTC
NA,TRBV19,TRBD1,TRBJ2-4,CASSILTGTGDIQYF,TGTGCCAGTAGTATCTTAACCGGGACAGGAGACATTCAGTACTTC
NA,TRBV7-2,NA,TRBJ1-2,CASRSTGLGYTF,TGTGCCAGCAGATCCACAGGGTTAGGCTACACCTTC
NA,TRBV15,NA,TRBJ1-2,CATSRDRGYGYTF,TGTGCCACCAGCAGAGACAGGGGATATGGCTACACCTTC
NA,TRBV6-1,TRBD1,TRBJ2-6,CAVDRGLGANVLTF,TGTGCCGTCGACAGGGGGCTTGGGGCCAACGTCCTGACTTTC
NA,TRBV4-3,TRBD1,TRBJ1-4,CASSQEDRRTGKLFF,TGCGCCAGCAGCCAAGAGGACAGGCGGACTGGAAAACTGTTTTTT
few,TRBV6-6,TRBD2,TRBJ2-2,CASSSGLAGGGELFF,TGTGCCAGCAGTTCCGGACTAGCGGGGGGCGGGGAGCTGTTTTTT
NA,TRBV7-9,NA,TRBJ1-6,CASRRGASSPLHF,TGTGCCAGCAGGAGGGGAGCGAGTTCACCCCTCCACTTT
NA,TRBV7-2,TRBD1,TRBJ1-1,CASSPRDRGMNTEAFF,TGTGCCAGCAGCCCTCGGGACAGAGGTATGAACACTGAAGCTTTCTTT
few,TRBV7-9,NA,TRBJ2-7,CASSLDGGSYEQYF,TGTGCCAGCAGCTTAGATGGGGGCTCCTACGAGCAGTACTTC
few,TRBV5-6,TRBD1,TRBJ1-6,CASSPQRTGGLNNSPLHF,TGTGCCAGCAGTCCCCAAAGGACAGGGGGACTGAATAATTCACCCCTCCACTTT
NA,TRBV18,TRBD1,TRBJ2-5,CASSGQGSAETQYF,TGTGCCAGCTCCGGACAGGGATCCGCGGAGACCCAGTACTTC
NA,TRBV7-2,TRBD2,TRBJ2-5,CASSEKLLAGQETQYF,TGTGCCAGCAGCGAGAAACTCCTAGCGGGGCAAGAGACCCAGTACTTC
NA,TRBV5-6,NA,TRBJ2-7,CASSGTRDTSYEQYF,TGTGCCAGCAGCGGAACCCGGGACACGTCCTACGAGCAGTACTTC
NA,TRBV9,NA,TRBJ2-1,CASSVGTTDLYNEQFF,TGTGCCAGCAGCGTAGGGACAACCGATCTTTACAATGAGCAGTTCTTC
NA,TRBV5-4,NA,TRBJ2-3,CASSLQSLGTDTQYF,TGTGCCAGCAGCTTGCAGTCCCTGGGGACAGATACGCAGTATTTT
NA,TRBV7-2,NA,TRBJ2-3,CASSWDPTEDTQYF,TGTGCCAGCAGCTGGGACCCTACGGAGGATACGCAGTATTTT
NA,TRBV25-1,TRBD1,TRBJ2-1,CASSPPRTGSFYNEQFF,TGTGCCAGCAGTCCACCTCGGACAGGGTCGTTCTACAATGAGCAGTTCTTC
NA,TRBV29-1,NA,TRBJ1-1,CSVVDGRIHEAFF,TGCAGCGTTGTGGATGGTAGGATTCATGAAGCTTTCTTT
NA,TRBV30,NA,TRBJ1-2,CASSRAYGYTF,TGTGCCTCCTCACGAGCCTATGGCTACACCTTC
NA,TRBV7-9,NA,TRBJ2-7,CASSPGDRGKYF,TGTGCCAGCAGCCCTGGGGACCGGGGAAAATACTTC
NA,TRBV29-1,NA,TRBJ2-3,CSVPPRLSTDTQYF,TGCAGCGTTCCCCCGCGTCTAAGCACAGATACGCAGTATTTT
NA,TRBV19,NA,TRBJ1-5,CASSRPGEWDQPQHF,TGTGCCAGTAGTAGGCCAGGGGAGTGGGATCAGCCCCAGCATTTT
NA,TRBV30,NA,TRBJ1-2,CAWRAGRGNYGYTF,TGTGCCTGGAGAGCAGGAAGGGGCAACTATGGCTACACCTTC
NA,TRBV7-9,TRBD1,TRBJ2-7,CASSLGTANVEQYF,TGTGCCAGCAGCCTGGGGACAGCCAATGTCGAGCAGTACTTC